This record looks at one T cell receptor beta chain sequence and its context. The data are from a study of blood T cells in healthy people across ages. Trimming left V 5 bases short and J 4 bases short, with 15 bases between. The CDR3 loop spans 15 amino acids. CDR1 is MGHRA and CDR2 is YSYEKL in the germline V gene. Sample-barcoded 5' priming and a J-beta primer mix drove a second PCR of 7 to 11 cycles. TCRdb ran MiXCR on the 5' RACE reads and lists one entry per CDR3 protein. The table lists 1.5 million to 2 million distinct CDR3 sequences, 30% to 40% of them singletons. The sample comprised blood. This TCR was recovered from a woman aged 25 to 39 in good health. The chain joins TRBV4-1 to TRBJ2-1, with D maybe TRBD1 (6 bases). CDR3 residues: CASSYRARRYNEQFF. In nucleotides, the CDR3 is TGCGCCAGCAGCTACAGGGCCAGACGTTACAATGAGCAGTTCTTC.